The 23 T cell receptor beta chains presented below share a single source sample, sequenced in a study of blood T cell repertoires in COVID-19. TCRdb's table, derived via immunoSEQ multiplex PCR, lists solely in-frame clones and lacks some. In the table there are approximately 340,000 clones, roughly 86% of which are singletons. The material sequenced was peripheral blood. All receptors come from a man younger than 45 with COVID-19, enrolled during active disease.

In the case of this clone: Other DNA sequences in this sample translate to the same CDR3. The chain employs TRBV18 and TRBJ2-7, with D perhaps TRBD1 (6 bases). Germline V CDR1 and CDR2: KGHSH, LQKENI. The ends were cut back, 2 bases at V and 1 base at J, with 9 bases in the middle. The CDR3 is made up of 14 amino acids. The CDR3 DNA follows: TGTGCCAGCTCACCAAGCCAGGGGTCCTACGAGCAGTACTTC. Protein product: CASSPSQGSYEQYF.

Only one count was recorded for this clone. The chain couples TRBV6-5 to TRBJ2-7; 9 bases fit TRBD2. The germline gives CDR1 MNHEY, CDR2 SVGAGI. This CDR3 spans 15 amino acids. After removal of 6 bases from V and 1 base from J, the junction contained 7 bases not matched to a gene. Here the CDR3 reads CASSVSGSRSYEQYF. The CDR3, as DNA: TGTGCCAGCAGCGTTAGCGGGAGCCGTTCCTACGAGCAGTACTTC.

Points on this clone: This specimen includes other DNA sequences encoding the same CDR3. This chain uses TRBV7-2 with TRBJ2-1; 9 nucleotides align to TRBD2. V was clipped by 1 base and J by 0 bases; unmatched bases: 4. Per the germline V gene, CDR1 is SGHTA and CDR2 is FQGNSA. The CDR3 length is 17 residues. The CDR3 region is CASSLVPSGTSYNEQFF. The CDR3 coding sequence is TGTGCCAGCAGCTTAGTCCCTAGCGGGACCTCCTACAATGAGCAGTTCTTC.

CDR3 sequence (DNA): TGTGCCAGCTCACCTACTTTTACAGGGGGCTCCATGAACACTGAAGCTTTCTTT. As protein: CASSPTFTGGSMNTEAFF. This chain joins TRBV18 and TRBJ1-1; 9 bases agree with TRBD1. The CDR3 consists of 18 residues. The germline V gene encodes CDR1 KGHSH and CDR2 LQKENI. The junction had 11 bases not matched to a gene; V was cut back by 3 bases and J by 0 bases.

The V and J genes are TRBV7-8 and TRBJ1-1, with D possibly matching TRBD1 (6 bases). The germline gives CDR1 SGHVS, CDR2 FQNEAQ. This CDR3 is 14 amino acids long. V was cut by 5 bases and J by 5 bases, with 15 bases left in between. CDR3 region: CASSQGQSVTEAFF. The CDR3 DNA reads TGTGCCAGCAGCCAAGGACAGTCCGTGACTGAAGCTTTCTTT.

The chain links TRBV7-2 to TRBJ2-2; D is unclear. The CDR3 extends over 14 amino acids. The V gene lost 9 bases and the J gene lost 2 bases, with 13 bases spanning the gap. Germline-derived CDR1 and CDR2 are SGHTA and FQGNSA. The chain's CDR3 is CASSMGPNTGELFF. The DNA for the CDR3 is TGTGCCAGTTCGATGGGCCCTAACACCGGGGAGCTGTTTTTT. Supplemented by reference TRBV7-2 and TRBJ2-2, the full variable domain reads GAGVSQSPSNKVTEKGKDVELRCDPISGHTALYWYRQSLGQGLEFLIYFQGNSAPDKSGLPSDRFSAERTGGSVSTLTIQRTQQEDSAVYLCASSMGPNTGELFFGEGSRLTVL.

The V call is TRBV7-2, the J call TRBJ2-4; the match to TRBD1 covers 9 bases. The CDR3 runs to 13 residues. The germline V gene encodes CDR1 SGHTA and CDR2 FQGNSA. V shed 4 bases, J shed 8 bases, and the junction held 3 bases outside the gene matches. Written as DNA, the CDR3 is TGTGCCAGCAGCTGGGGACAGGGAGACATTCAGTACTTC. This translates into CASSWGQGDIQYF.

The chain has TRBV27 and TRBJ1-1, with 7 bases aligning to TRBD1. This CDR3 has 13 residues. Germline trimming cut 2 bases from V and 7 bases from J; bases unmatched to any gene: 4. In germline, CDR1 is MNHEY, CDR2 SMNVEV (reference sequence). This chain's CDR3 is CASSLGQAGEAFF. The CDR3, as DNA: TGTGCCAGCAGTTTAGGACAGGCTGGTGAAGCTTTCTTT.

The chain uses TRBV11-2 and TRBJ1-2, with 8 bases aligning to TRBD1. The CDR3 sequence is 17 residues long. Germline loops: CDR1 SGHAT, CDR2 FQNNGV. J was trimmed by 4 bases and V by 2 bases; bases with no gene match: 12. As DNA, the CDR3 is TGTGCCAGCAGCTTAAGACAGGGGATTGCCGAGTCCTATGGCTACACCTTC. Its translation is CASSLRQGIAESYGYTF.

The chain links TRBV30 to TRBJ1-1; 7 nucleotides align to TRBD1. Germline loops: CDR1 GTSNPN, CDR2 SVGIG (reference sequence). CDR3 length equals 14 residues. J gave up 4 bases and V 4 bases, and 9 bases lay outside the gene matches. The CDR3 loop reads CAWTGTVVGTEAFF. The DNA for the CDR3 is TGTGCCTGGACCGGGACAGTGGTGGGCACTGAAGCTTTCTTT. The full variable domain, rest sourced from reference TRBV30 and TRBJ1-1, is SQTIHQWPATLVQPVGSPLSLECTVEGTSNPNLYWYRQAAGRGLQLLFYSVGIGQISSEVPQNLSASRPQDRQFILSSKKLLLSDSGFYLCAWTGTVVGTEAFFGQGTRLTVV.

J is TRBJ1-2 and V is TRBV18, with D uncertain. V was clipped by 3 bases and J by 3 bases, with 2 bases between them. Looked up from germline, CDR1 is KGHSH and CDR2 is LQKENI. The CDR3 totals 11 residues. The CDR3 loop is CASSPDYGYTF. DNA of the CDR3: TGTGCCAGCTCACCCGACTATGGCTACACCTTC.

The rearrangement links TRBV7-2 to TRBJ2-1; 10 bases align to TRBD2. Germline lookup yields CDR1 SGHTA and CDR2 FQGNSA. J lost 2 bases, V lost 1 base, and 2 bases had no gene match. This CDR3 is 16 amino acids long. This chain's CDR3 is CASSLEAGGAYNEQFF. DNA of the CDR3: TGTGCCAGCAGCTTAGAAGCGGGAGGGGCCTACAATGAGCAGTTCTTC. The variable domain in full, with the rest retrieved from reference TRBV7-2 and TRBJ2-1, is GAGVSQSPSNKVTEKGKDVELRCDPISGHTALYWYRQSLGQGLEFLIYFQGNSAPDKSGLPSDRFSAERTGGSVSTLTIQRTQQEDSAVYLCASSLEAGGAYNEQFFGPGTRLTVL.

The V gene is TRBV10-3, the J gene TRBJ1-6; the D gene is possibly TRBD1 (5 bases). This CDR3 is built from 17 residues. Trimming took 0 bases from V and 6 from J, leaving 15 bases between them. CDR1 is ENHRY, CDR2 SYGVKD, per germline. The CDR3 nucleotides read TGTGCCATCAGTGAGTCTAGACGGACAAACCTTAATTCACCCCTCCACTTT. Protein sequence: CAISESRRTNLNSPLHF.

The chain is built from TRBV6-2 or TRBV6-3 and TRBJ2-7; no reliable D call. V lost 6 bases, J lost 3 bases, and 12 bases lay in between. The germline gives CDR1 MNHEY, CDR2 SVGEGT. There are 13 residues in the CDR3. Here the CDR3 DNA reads TGTGCCAGCAGCCGCGATCCTTACTACGAGCAGTACTTC. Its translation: CASSRDPYYEQYF.

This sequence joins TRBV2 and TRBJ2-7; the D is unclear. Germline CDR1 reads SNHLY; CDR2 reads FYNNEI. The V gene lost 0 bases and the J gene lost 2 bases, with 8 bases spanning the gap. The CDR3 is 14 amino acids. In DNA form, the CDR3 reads TGTGCCAGCAGTGAAGCTAGCTCAACCTACGAGCAGTACTTC. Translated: CASSEASSTYEQYF.

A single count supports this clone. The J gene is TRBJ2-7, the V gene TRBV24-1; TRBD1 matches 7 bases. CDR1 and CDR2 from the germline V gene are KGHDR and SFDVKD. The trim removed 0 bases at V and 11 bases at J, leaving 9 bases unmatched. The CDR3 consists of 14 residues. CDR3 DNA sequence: TGTGCCACCAGTGATTTGATTAGGGACAGCCGGGAGTACTTC. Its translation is CATSDLIRDSREYF.

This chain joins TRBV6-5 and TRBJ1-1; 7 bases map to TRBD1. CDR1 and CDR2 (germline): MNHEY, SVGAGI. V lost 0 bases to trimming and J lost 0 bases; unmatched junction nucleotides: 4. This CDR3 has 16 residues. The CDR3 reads CASSYSPGQMNTEAFF. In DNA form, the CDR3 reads TGTGCCAGCAGTTACTCTCCGGGACAGATGAACACTGAAGCTTTCTTT.

CDR3 sequence reads: CASSYSGQGMIPLHF. CDR3 nucleotides: TGTGCCAGCAGTTACTCGGGACAGGGTATGATTCCCCTCCACTTT. The chain combines TRBV6-5 with TRBJ1-6; TRBD1 matches 9 bases. The CDR3 extends over 15 amino acids. Germline values: CDR1 MNHEY, CDR2 SVGAGI. J gave up 13 bases and V 0 bases, and 7 bases lay outside the gene matches.

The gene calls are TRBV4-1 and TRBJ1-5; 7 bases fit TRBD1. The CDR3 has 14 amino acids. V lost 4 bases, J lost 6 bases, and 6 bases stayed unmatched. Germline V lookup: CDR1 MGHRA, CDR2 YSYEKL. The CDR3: CASSPAGGFQPQHF. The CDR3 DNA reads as TGCGCCAGCAGCCCAGCAGGGGGTTTTCAGCCCCAGCATTTT.

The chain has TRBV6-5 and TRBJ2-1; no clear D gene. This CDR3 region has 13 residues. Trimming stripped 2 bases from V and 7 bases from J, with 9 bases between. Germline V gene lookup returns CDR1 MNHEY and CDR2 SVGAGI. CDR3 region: CASSYGPINEQFF. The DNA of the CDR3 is TGTGCCAGCAGTTACGGGCCGATTAATGAGCAGTTCTTC.

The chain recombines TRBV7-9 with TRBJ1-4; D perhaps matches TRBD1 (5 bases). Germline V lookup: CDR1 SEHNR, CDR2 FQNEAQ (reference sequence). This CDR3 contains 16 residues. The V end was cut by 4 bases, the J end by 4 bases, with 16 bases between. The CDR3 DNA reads TGTGCCAGCAGCTCCCCGTTGTACAGGAATAATGAAAAACTGTTTTTT. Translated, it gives CASSSPLYRNNEKLFF.

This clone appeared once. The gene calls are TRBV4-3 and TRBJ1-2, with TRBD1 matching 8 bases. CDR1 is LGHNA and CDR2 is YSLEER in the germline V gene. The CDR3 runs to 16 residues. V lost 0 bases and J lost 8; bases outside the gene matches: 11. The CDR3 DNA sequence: TGCGCCAGCAGCCAAGATCCAGGGGGCTCTATAAAAGGCTACACCTTC. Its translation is CASSQDPGGSIKGYTF.

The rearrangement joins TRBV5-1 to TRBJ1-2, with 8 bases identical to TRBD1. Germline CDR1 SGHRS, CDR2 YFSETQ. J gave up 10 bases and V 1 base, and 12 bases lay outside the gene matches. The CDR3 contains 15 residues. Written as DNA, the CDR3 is TGCGCCAGCAGCTTGACTGGGCAGGGGGCCCTCTACTACACCTTC. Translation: CASSLTGQGALYYTF. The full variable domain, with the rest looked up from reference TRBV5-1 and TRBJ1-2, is KAGVTQTPRYLIKTRGQQVTLSCSPISGHRSVSWYQQTPGQGLQFLFEYFSETQRNKGNFPGRFSGRQFSNSRSEMNVSTLELGDSALYLCASSLTGQGALYYTFGSGTRLTVV.